The 22 T cell receptor beta chains presented below share a single source sample, sequenced in a study of early T cells in non-severe SARS-CoV-2 infection. TCRdb re-derived calls from the 5' RACE reads in MiXCR, one entry per CDR3 protein. Of more than 45,000 distinct CDR3 sequences listed, roughly 12% are singletons. The source material was whole blood. Source of these receptors: an adult who was a healthcare worker with PCR-confirmed SARS-CoV-2 infection or an uninfected control (not recorded which).

This clonotype was seen at least ten times. The chain links TRBV24-1 to TRBJ2-5; 9 bases are a match to TRBD1. Trimming cost V 9 bases and J 3 bases; bases outside gene matches: 10. This CDR3 has 15 amino acids. Germline V gene sequence: CDR1 KGHDR, CDR2 SFDVKD. The CDR3 nucleotides read TGTGCCACCTCAGCCCGGGGACAGGGTAAAGAGACCCAGTACTTC. This codes for CATSARGQGKETQYF.

The gene calls are TRBV28 and TRBJ2-5; a weak D match, TRBD1 (6 bases). The CDR3 length is 15 residues. Germline V CDR1 and CDR2: MDHEN, SYDVKM. V lost 4 bases and J lost 5, with 17 bases in between. CDR3 in amino acids: CASSSYLQGIETQYF. Here the CDR3 DNA reads TGTGCCAGCAGTTCATACCTACAGGGAATTGAGACCCAGTACTTC.

Many counts were recorded for this clonotype. The rearrangement joins TRBV7-2 to TRBJ1-6, with TRBD1 as a possible D gene (6 bases). CDR3 length: 13 amino acids. Trimming stripped 10 bases from V and 5 bases from J, with 12 bases between. In germline, CDR1 is SGHTA, CDR2 FQGNSA. The CDR3 loop is CATGGGHNSPLHF. CDR3 bases: TGTGCCACCGGGGGGGGGCATAATTCACCCCTCCACTTT.

This clonotype came up a few times. V gene TRBV6-6 combines with J gene TRBJ1-2; a weak D match, TRBD1 (6 bases). The ends were cut back, 6 bases at V and 4 bases at J, with 9 bases in the middle. The CDR3 runs 12 residues. Germline CDR1 reads MNHNY; CDR2 reads SVGAGI (reference sequence). The CDR3 is CASSQDSYGYTF. CDR3 DNA sequence: TGTGCCAGCAGCCAGGACAGCTATGGCTACACCTTC.

DNA for the CDR3: TGCGCCAGCCATTCGGGGGAGAAATACAATGAGCAGTTCTTC. This translates into CASHSGEKYNEQFF. J is TRBJ2-1 and V is TRBV5-1, with TRBD2 as a possible D gene (6 bases). Germline CDR1 is SGHRS and CDR2 is YFSETQ. The ends were cut back, 7 bases at V and 4 bases at J, with 15 bases in the middle. The CDR3 has 14 amino acids.

The J gene is TRBJ2-1, the V gene TRBV24-1; weak D call: TRBD2 (5 bases). The germline V and J ends were trimmed by 1 base and 10 bases, with 16 bases remaining between them. CDR1 is KGHDR and CDR2 is SFDVKD in the germline V gene. The CDR3 runs to 15 residues. The CDR3 DNA reads TGTGCCACCAGTGATTTCAGCGGTGTCCTCCTCGAGCAGTTCTTC. Encoded protein: CATSDFSGVLLEQFF.

This clonotype was seen at least ten times. The V call is TRBV5-6, the J call TRBJ1-5; 11 positions match TRBD1. Germline loops: CDR1 SGHDT, CDR2 YYEEEE. The CDR3 sequence is 17 residues long. V trimming: 1 base; J trimming: 5 bases; junction bases outside the gene matches: 8. The CDR3 DNA follows: TGTGCCAGCAGCTTGTGGACAGGGGGCCGAATAGATCAGCCCCAGCATTTT. Translating it yields CASSLWTGGRIDQPQHF.

This clonotype was counted at least ten times. V and J are TRBV29-1 and TRBJ1-2, with D unclear. The CDR3 consists of 13 residues. Trimming removed 7 bases at V and 4 bases at J, with 16 bases between. Germline CDR1 and CDR2: SQVTM and ANQGSEA. For the CDR3, the DNA is TGCAGCGCCCCCGAAGTTGGGAGCTATGGCTACACCTTC. It yields the protein CSAPEVGSYGYTF.

The sample holds a few counts of this clonotype. The chain is built from TRBV7-9 and TRBJ2-3; 7 positions match TRBD2. Trimming removed 5 bases from V and 1 base from J; junction bases left unmatched: 6. Germline V gene lookup returns CDR1 SEHNR and CDR2 FQNEAQ (reference sequence). The CDR3 is made up of 15 amino acids. The CDR3 is CASSPSAGGTDTQYF. CDR3 DNA sequence: TGTGCCAGCAGCCCATCCGCGGGGGGCACAGATACGCAGTATTTT.

V usage is TRBV7-9 and J usage is TRBJ1-4, with TRBD1 matching over 7 bases. CDR3 length: 13 residues. Germline CDR1 and CDR2: SEHNR and FQNEAQ (reference sequence). The junction had 3 bases not matched to a gene; V was cut back by 11 bases and J by 0 bases. The CDR3 protein is CAGGQATNEKLFF. The CDR3 DNA reads as TGTGCCGGTGGACAGGCAACTAATGAAAAACTGTTTTTT.

The chain links TRBV18 to TRBJ2-3, with 10 bases lining up with TRBD2. V shed 3 bases, J shed 6 bases, and the junction held 9 bases outside the gene matches. The CDR3 is 16 residues long. CDR1 and CDR2 from the germline V gene are KGHSH and LQKENI. As DNA, the CDR3 is TGTGCCAGCTCACCTATCTCTAGCGGGGGAATCGATACGCAGTATTTT. This translates into CASSPISSGGIDTQYF.

Ten or more counts support this clonotype. This rearrangement joins TRBV6-6 to TRBJ2-2; tentatively, D is TRBD1 or TRBD2 (6 bases each). This CDR3 has 16 residues. Deletions cut 0 bases from V and 8 bases from J, with 16 bases between. Germline V gene data show CDR1 as MNHNY and CDR2 as SVGAGI (reference sequence). This CDR3 reads CASSYSGGAGPGELFF. The CDR3 nucleotides are TGTGCCAGCAGTTACTCCGGGGGCGCCGGACCGGGGGAGCTGTTTTTT.

In its sample, this clonotype was seen many times. V gene TRBV5-1 combines with J gene TRBJ2-1; 7 bases map to TRBD1. CDR3 size: 14 residues. CDR1 and CDR2 from the germline V gene are SGHRS and YFSETQ. The trim removed 6 bases at V and 4 bases at J, leaving 7 bases unmatched. The CDR3 sequence: CASKVTGAYNEQFF. The DNA of the CDR3 is TGCGCCAGCAAGGTAACAGGGGCTTACAATGAGCAGTTCTTC.

This rearrangement joins TRBV7-3 to TRBJ2-3; D remains unclear. This CDR3 spans 15 amino acids. Germline V gives CDR1 SGHTA, CDR2 FQGTGA. V lost 5 bases to trimming and J lost 5 bases, with 17 bases between them. Written as DNA, the CDR3 is TGTGCCAGCAGCGCGAACCCCCTCGCTGGAGATACGCAGTATTTT. The encoded protein is CASSANPLAGDTQYF.

This clonotype has more than one count but fewer than ten. The chain couples TRBV7-2 to TRBJ2-3; 11 bases agree with TRBD2. This CDR3 is built from 16 residues. V shed 3 bases, J shed 6 bases, and the junction held 8 bases outside the gene matches. Germline CDR1 reads SGHTA; CDR2 reads FQGNSA. CDR3 DNA sequence: TGTGCCAGCAGCTTTAGCGGGAGGGCCCTTGGGGATACGCAGTATTTT. Translating gives CASSFSGRALGDTQYF.

This clonotype has ten or more counts. The chain combines TRBV28 with TRBJ2-5; possibly TRBD1 for D (6 bases). CDR1 and CDR2 (germline): MDHEN, SYDVKM. The CDR3 length is 15 residues. V lost 5 bases to trimming and J lost 2 bases, with 15 bases between them. CDR3 amino acids: CASSLLRGAQETQYF. The DNA for the CDR3 is TGTGCCAGCAGTCTCCTCAGGGGCGCACAAGAGACCCAGTACTTC. Looking up the rest from reference TRBV28 and TRBJ2-5 gives the full variable domain: DVKVTQSSRYLVKRTGEKVFLECVQDMDHENMFWYRQDPGLGLRLIYFSYDVKMKEKGDIPEGYSVSREKKERFSLILESASTNQTSMYLCASSLLRGAQETQYFGPGTRLLVL.

In this sample, this clonotype turned up many times. This chain joins TRBV7-2 and TRBJ2-5, with TRBD1 identical over 7 bases. The V gene end was trimmed by 5 bases and the J gene end by 5 bases; junction bases not matched to a gene: 5. The CDR3 loop spans 13 amino acids. Germline CDR1 reads SGHTA; CDR2 reads FQGNSA. For the CDR3, the DNA is TGTGCCAGCAGCGAACAGGGGACGGAGACCCAGTACTTC. This encodes CASSEQGTETQYF.

CDR3 sequence: CSRLVWTDTQYF. The DNA for the CDR3 is TGCAGCCGACTAGTTTGGACAGATACGCAGTATTTT. The chain recombines TRBV20-1 with TRBJ2-3, with a weak D call TRBD2 (6 bases). CDR1 DFQATT and CDR2 SNEGSKA come from the germline V gene (reference sequence). The CDR3 covers 12 residues.

This clonotype has just a few counts. The chain couples TRBV28 to TRBJ1-5; the D is unclear. The CDR3 consists of 15 residues. Germline lookup yields CDR1 MDHEN and CDR2 SYDVKM. With 6 bases removed from V and 1 base from J, the gap between germline ends came to 13 bases. CDR3 protein: CASSFITPSNQPQHF. Here the CDR3 DNA reads TGTGCCAGCAGCTTTATAACACCCAGCAATCAGCCCCAGCATTTT.

The table lists this clonotype with many counts. This chain links TRBV7-2 with TRBJ2-2, with a weak D call TRBD2 (6 bases). The CDR3 loop spans 15 amino acids. Trimming took 5 bases from V and 5 from J, leaving 15 bases between them. The germline CDR1 and CDR2 sequences are SGHTA and FQGNSA. DNA for the CDR3: TGTGCCAGCAGCCCGGGTGGGGCGGGAACCGGGGAGCTGTTTTTT. Translating gives CASSPGGAGTGELFF.

This clonotype was seen a handful of times. The chain links TRBV10-1 to TRBJ2-4, with TRBD1 identical over 10 bases. Looked up from germline, CDR1 is WNHNN and CDR2 is SYGVQD (reference sequence). The V gene end was trimmed by 6 bases and the J gene end by 1 base; junction bases not matched to a gene: 18. The CDR3 runs 20 residues. In nucleotides, the CDR3 is TGCGCCAGCAGAAAGACTGGAGGAGACAGGGGGCGAAAGGCCAAAAACATTCAGTACTTC. This gives the protein CASRKTGGDRGRKAKNIQYF.

This clonotype was seen many times. V usage is TRBV28 and J usage is TRBJ2-3; 11 bases match TRBD2. V was pared by 4 bases and J by 2 bases, with 8 bases of the junction left unmatched. CDR1 and CDR2 from the germline V gene are MDHEN and SYDVKM. The CDR3 has 17 residues. The CDR3 DNA follows: TGTGCCAGCAGTTCCCCCTTTAGCGGGAGGGCCACAGATACGCAGTATTTT. Its protein is CASSSPFSGRATDTQYF. Complete variable domain (other parts from reference TRBV28 and TRBJ2-3): DVKVTQSSRYLVKRTGEKVFLECVQDMDHENMFWYRQDPGLGLRLIYFSYDVKMKEKGDIPEGYSVSREKKERFSLILESASTNQTSMYLCASSSPFSGRATDTQYFGPGTRLTVL.